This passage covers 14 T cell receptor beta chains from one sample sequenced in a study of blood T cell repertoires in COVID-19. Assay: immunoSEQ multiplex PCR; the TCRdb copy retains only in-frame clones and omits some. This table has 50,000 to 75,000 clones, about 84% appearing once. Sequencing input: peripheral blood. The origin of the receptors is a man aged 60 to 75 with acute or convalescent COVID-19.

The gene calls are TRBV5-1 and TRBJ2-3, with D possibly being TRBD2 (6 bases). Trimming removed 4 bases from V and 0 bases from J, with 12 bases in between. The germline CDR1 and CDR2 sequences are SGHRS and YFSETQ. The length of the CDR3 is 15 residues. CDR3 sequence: CASSRAGTSTDTQYF. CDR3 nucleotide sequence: TGCGCCAGCAGCCGGGCGGGGACTAGCACAGATACGCAGTATTTT.

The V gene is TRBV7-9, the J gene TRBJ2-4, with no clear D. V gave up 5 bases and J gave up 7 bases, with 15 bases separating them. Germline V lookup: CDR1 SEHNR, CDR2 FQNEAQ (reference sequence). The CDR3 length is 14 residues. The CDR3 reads CASSLLTGNNIQYF. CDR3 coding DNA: TGTGCCAGCAGCCTTTTAACGGGTAACAACATTCAGTACTTC.

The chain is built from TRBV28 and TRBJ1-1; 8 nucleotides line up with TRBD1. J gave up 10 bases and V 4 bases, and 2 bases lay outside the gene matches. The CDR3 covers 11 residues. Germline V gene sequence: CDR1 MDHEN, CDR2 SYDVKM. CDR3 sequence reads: CASSSTGAAFF. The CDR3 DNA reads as TGTGCCAGCAGTTCGACAGGGGCAGCTTTCTTT.

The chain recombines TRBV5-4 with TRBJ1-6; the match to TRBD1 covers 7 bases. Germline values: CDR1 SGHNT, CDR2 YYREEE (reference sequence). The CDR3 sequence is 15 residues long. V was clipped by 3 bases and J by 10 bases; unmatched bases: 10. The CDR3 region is CASSSRGQRASPLHF. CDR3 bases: TGTGCCAGCAGCTCCCGGGGACAGAGGGCCTCACCCCTCCACTTT.

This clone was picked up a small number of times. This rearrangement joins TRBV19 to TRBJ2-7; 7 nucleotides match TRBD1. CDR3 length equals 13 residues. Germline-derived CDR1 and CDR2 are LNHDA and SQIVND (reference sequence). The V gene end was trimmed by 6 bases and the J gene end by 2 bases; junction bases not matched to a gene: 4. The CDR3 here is CASSPGQTYEQYF. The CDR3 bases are TGTGCCAGTAGCCCGGGACAGACCTACGAGCAGTACTTC.

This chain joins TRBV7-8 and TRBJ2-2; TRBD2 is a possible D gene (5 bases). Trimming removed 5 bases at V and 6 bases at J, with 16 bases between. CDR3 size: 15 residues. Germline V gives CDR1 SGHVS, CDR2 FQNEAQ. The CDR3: CASSPYGWESGELFF. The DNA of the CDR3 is TGTGCCAGCAGCCCGTATGGTTGGGAGTCCGGGGAGCTGTTTTTT.

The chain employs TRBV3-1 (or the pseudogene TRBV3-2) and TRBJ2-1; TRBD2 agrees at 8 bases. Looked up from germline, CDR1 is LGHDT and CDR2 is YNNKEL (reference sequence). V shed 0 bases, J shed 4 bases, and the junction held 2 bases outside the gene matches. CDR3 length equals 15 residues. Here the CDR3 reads CASSQETSAYNEQFF. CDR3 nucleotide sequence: TGTGCCAGCAGCCAAGAGACTAGCGCATACAATGAGCAGTTCTTC.

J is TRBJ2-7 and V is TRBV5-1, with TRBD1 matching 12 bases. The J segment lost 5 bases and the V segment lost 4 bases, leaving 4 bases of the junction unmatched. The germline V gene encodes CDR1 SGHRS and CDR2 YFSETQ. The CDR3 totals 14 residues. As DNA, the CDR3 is TGCGCCAGCAGCCGGGGACAGGGGGCGAACGAGCAGTACTTC. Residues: CASSRGQGANEQYF.

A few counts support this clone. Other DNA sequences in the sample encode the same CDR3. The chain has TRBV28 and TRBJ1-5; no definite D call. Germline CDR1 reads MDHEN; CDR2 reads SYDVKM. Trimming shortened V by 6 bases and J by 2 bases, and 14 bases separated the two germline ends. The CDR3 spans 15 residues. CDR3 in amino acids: CASSRAGSRNQPQHF. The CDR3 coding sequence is TGTGCCAGCAGCCGAGCCGGGTCCCGCAATCAGCCCCAGCATTTT.

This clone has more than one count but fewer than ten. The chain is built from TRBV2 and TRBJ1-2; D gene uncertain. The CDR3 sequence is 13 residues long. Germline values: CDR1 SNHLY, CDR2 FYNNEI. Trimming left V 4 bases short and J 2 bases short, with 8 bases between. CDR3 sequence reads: CASSVVQNYGYTF. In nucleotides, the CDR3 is TGTGCCAGCAGTGTGGTACAGAACTATGGCTACACCTTC.

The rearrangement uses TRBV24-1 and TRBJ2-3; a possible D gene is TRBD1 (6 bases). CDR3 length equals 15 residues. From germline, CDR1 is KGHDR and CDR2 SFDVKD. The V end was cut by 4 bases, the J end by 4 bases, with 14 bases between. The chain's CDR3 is CATSEQGISADTQYF. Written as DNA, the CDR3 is TGTGCCACCAGTGAACAGGGAATTTCTGCAGATACGCAGTATTTT.

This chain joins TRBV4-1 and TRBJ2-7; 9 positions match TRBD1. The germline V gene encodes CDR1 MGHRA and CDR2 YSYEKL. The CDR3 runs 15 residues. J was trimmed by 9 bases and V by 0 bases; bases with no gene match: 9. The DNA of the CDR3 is TGCGCCAGCAGCCAAGATCTAGACAGGGGGGCCCGGCAGTACTTC. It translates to CASSQDLDRGARQYF.

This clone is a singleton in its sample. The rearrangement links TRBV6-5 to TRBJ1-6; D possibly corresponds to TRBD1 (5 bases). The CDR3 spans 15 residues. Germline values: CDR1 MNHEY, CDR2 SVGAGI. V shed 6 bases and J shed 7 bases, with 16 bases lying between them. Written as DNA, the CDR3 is TGTGCCAGCAGCCGGGCGCAGGGTGACAATTCACCCCTCCACTTT. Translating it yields CASSRAQGDNSPLHF.

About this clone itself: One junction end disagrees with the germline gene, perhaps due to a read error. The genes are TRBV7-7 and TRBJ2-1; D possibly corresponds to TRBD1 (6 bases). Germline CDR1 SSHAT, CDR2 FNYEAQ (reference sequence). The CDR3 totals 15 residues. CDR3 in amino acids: CASSLGRRGHNEQFF. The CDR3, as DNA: TGTGCTAGCAGCTTGGGGCGCAGGGGACACAATGAGCAGTTCTTC.